These T cell receptor beta chains were read from a single sample in a study of cytomegalovirus exposure and HLA in healthy donors. Libraries were prepared by immunoSEQ multiplex PCR; TCRdb keeps only in-frame clonotypes and omits some of them. Of about 180,000 clones detected, 70% to 85% appear once; the ten largest clones hold about 4%. Sequenced sample: PBMCs. The receptors shown here come from a woman aged 55-70 years in good health and CMV-seropositive. The CDR3 runs from the conserved cysteine through the conserved F or W. Fields, in order: V gene, J gene, clone size, D gene, CDR3 protein, CDR3 DNA. D genes are given only for firm matches. Size is omitted from some rows. Given values are once, few, many or a class for expanded clones.

V gene: TRBV5-4; J gene: TRBJ1-4; clone size: NA; D gene: NA; CDR3 protein: CASSEQGGEKLFF; CDR3 DNA: TGTGCCAGCAGCGAGCAGGGTGGGGAAAAACTGTTTTTT
V gene: TRBV5-1; J gene: TRBJ2-7; clone size: NA; D gene: TRBD1; CDR3 protein: CASSSGGTGGIYEQYF; CDR3 DNA: TGCGCCAGCAGCTCGGGCGGGACAGGGGGCATTTACGAGCAGTACTTC
V gene: TRBV27; J gene: TRBJ2-5; clone size: NA; D gene: TRBD1; CDR3 protein: CASSRTGVAPQYF; CDR3 DNA: TGTGCCAGCAGCCGGACAGGGGTAGCCCCTCAGTACTTC
V gene: TRBV18; J gene: TRBJ2-6; clone size: NA; D gene: NA; CDR3 protein: CASVTAPSGANVLTF; CDR3 DNA: TGTGCCAGCGTGACAGCCCCTTCTGGGGCCAACGTCCTGACTTTC
V gene: TRBV19; J gene: TRBJ1-6; clone size: few; D gene: TRBD1; CDR3 protein: CASNPGAGGGSPLHF; CDR3 DNA: TGTGCCAGTAACCCTGGGGCAGGGGGCGGTTCACCCCTCCACTTT
V gene: TRBV7-9; J gene: TRBJ2-3; clone size: NA; D gene: NA; CDR3 protein: CASSVRSGGDTQYF; CDR3 DNA: TGTGCCAGCAGCGTAAGGTCAGGGGGGGATACGCAGTATTTT
V gene: TRBV28; J gene: TRBJ1-3; clone size: NA; D gene: TRBD1; CDR3 protein: CASSFWQTGGNTIYF; CDR3 DNA: TGTGCCAGCAGTTTCTGGCAGACAGGGGGAAACACCATATATTTT
V gene: TRBV9; J gene: TRBJ1-4; clone size: few; D gene: TRBD1; CDR3 protein: CASSVGQGELFF; CDR3 DNA: TGTGCCAGCAGCGTAGGACAGGGCGAACTGTTTTTT
V gene: TRBV19; J gene: TRBJ2-5; clone size: NA; D gene: TRBD2; CDR3 protein: CASSGGLAGMETQYF; CDR3 DNA: TGTGCCAGTAGTGGGGGACTAGCGGGGATGGAGACCCAGTACTTC
V gene: TRBV4-1; J gene: TRBJ1-6; clone size: NA; D gene: TRBD1; CDR3 protein: CASSRTRDSNSPLHF; CDR3 DNA: TGCGCCAGCAGCCGGACCCGGGACAGCAATTCACCCCTCCACTTT
V gene: TRBV5-1; J gene: TRBJ1-3; clone size: once; D gene: TRBD1; CDR3 protein: CASSIGGTPGNTIYF; CDR3 DNA: TGCGCCAGCAGCATAGGGGGCACGCCTGGAAACACCATATATTTT
V gene: TRBV6-6; J gene: TRBJ2-7; clone size: few; D gene: NA; CDR3 protein: CASSFSPDLQYF; CDR3 DNA: TGTGCCAGCAGCTTTTCGCCGGACTTGCAGTACTTC
V gene: TRBV7-6; J gene: TRBJ2-1; clone size: NA; D gene: TRBD2; CDR3 protein: CASSPQGLAGGRYNEQFF; CDR3 DNA: TGTGCCAGCAGCCCGCAGGGACTAGCGGGAGGGCGGTACAATGAGCAGTTCTTC
V gene: TRBV12-5; J gene: TRBJ2-7; clone size: NA; D gene: NA; CDR3 protein: CASGSGVSSEQYF; CDR3 DNA: TGTGCTAGTGGGTCAGGGGTTTCAAGCGAGCAGTACTTC
V gene: TRBV28; J gene: TRBJ1-5; clone size: NA; D gene: TRBD1; CDR3 protein: CASTDRGNQPQHF; CDR3 DNA: TGTGCCAGTACGGACAGGGGGAATCAGCCCCAGCATTTT
V gene: TRBV9; J gene: TRBJ2-7; clone size: few; D gene: NA; CDR3 protein: CASSVGLGGEQYF; CDR3 DNA: TGTGCCAGCAGCGTAGGTTTGGGGGGCGAGCAGTACTTC
V gene: TRBV5-6; J gene: TRBJ1-2; clone size: NA; D gene: NA; CDR3 protein: CASSVDIPPGYTF; CDR3 DNA: TGTGCCAGCAGCGTTGACATCCCGCCTGGCTACACCTTC
V gene: TRBV6-6; J gene: TRBJ2-7; clone size: NA; D gene: TRBD1; CDR3 protein: CASIPGQGAGEQYF; CDR3 DNA: TGTGCCAGCATCCCGGGACAGGGGGCGGGAGAGCAGTACTTC
V gene: TRBV13; J gene: TRBJ1-2; clone size: few; D gene: NA; CDR3 protein: CASSSSRSPNYGYTF; CDR3 DNA: TGTGCCAGCAGCTCTAGTAGGTCTCCTAACTATGGCTACACCTTC
V gene: TRBV14; J gene: TRBJ2-1; clone size: NA; D gene: NA; CDR3 protein: CASSFIGGGNEQFF; CDR3 DNA: TGTGCCAGCAGCTTTATAGGGGGGGGCAATGAGCAGTTCTTC
V gene: TRBV11-2; J gene: TRBJ2-5; clone size: NA; D gene: NA; CDR3 protein: CASSLDRETQYF; CDR3 DNA: TGTGCCAGCAGCTTAGATCGAGAGACCCAGTACTTC
V gene: TRBV5-1; J gene: TRBJ2-1; clone size: NA; D gene: TRBD2; CDR3 protein: CASSSGLAGGPNNEQFF; CDR3 DNA: TGCGCCAGCAGCTCCGGACTAGCGGGAGGGCCGAACAATGAGCAGTTCTTC
V gene: TRBV28; J gene: TRBJ1-5; clone size: NA; D gene: TRBD1; CDR3 protein: CASRPDRGRGQPQHF; CDR3 DNA: TGTGCCAGCAGGCCGGACAGGGGGCGCGGCCAGCCCCAGCATTTT
V gene: TRBV28; J gene: TRBJ2-7; clone size: NA; D gene: TRBD2; CDR3 protein: CASRTTWASGSSYEQYF; CDR3 DNA: TGTGCCAGCAGGACCACTTGGGCTAGCGGGAGCTCCTACGAGCAGTACTTC
V gene: TRBV5-5; J gene: TRBJ2-2; clone size: NA; D gene: TRBD1; CDR3 protein: CASSVLTGGTGELFF; CDR3 DNA: TGTGCCAGCAGCGTGCTGACAGGGGGGACCGGGGAGCTGTTTTTT
V gene: TRBV19; J gene: TRBJ1-1; clone size: NA; D gene: TRBD1; CDR3 protein: CASSGRDRMNTEAFF; CDR3 DNA: TGTGCCAGTAGTGGGCGGGACAGAATGAACACTGAAGCTTTCTTT
V gene: TRBV5-1; J gene: TRBJ2-3; clone size: few; D gene: TRBD2; CDR3 protein: CASSFRRLADNTDTQYF; CDR3 DNA: TGCGCCAGCAGCTTCCGTAGACTAGCGGATAACACAGATACGCAGTATTTT
V gene: TRBV30; J gene: TRBJ2-6; clone size: NA; D gene: NA; CDR3 protein: CAWNPPPISGANGLTF; CDR3 DNA: TGTGCCTGGAACCCCCCTCCGATCTCTGGGGCCAACGGCCTGACTTTC
V gene: TRBV2; J gene: TRBJ1-5; clone size: NA; D gene: TRBD1; CDR3 protein: CASNTGGSNQPQHF; CDR3 DNA: TGTGCCAGCAATACAGGGGGGAGCAATCAGCCCCAGCATTTT
V gene: TRBV2; J gene: TRBJ2-3; clone size: NA; D gene: TRBD2; CDR3 protein: CASSRTSATDTQYF; CDR3 DNA: TGTGCCAGCAGTCGGACTAGCGCCACAGATACGCAGTATTTT
V gene: TRBV7-6; J gene: TRBJ1-3; clone size: NA; D gene: NA; CDR3 protein: CASSIGTGGTGNTIYF; CDR3 DNA: TGTGCCAGCAGCATCGGGACGGGGGGTACTGGAAACACCATATATTTT
V gene: TRBV7-9; J gene: TRBJ1-4; clone size: NA; D gene: NA; CDR3 protein: CASSLGGGEKLFF; CDR3 DNA: TGTGCCAGCAGCTTAGGCGGCGGGGAAAAACTGTTTTTT
V gene: TRBV4-3; J gene: TRBJ2-2; clone size: NA; D gene: TRBD1; CDR3 protein: CASSQDHRGANTGELFF; CDR3 DNA: TGCGCCAGCAGCCAAGACCACAGGGGAGCGAACACCGGGGAGCTGTTTTTT
V gene: TRBV27; J gene: TRBJ2-2; clone size: NA; D gene: NA; CDR3 protein: CASRLGSLSAFRELFF; CDR3 DNA: TGTGCCAGCAGATTGGGCTCTTTATCGGCGTTCCGGGAGCTGTTTTTT